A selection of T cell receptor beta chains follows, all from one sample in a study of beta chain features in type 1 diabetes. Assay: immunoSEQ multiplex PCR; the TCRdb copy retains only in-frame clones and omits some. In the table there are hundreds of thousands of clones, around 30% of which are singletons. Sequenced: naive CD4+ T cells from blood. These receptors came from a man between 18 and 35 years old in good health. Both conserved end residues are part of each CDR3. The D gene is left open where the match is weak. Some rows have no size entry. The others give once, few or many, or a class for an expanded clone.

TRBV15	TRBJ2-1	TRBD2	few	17	CATSKETSGNSYNEQFF	TGTGCCACCAGCAAGGAGACTAGCGGGAATTCCTACAATGAGCAGTTCTTC
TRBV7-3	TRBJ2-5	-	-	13	CASSLSSGETQYF	TGTGCCAGCAGCTTAAGCTCAGGGGAGACCCAGTACTTC
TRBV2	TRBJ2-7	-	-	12	CASKRTANEQYF	TGTGCCAGCAAGAGGACTGCTAACGAGCAGTACTTC
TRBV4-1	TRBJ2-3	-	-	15	CASSLTGLWADTQYF	TGCGCCAGCAGCCTCACAGGCCTGTGGGCAGATACGCAGTATTTT
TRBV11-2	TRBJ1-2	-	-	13	CASSSTMSYGYTF	TGTGCCAGCAGCTCGACAATGTCCTATGGCTACACCTTC
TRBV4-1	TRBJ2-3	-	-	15	CASSQESGYTDTQYF	TGCGCCAGCAGCCAAGAGAGCGGGTACACAGATACGCAGTATTTT
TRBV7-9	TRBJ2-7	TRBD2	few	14	CASSLAGVEYEQYF	TGTGCCAGCAGCCTAGCGGGAGTGGAGTACGAGCAGTACTTC
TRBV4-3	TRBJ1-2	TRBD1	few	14	CASSQGGDSYGYTF	TGCGCCAGCAGCCAAGGTGGGGACAGCTATGGCTACACCTTC
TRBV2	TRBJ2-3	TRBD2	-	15	CASSYASGSSDTQYF	TGTGCCAGCAGTTACGCTAGCGGGAGTTCAGATACGCAGTATTTT
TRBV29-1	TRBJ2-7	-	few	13	CSVEDNLLYEQYF	TGCAGCGTTGAAGATAACCTCCTCTACGAGCAGTACTTC
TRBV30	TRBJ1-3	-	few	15	CAWSVVRYSGNTIYF	TGTGCCTGGAGTGTAGTGAGGTACTCTGGAAACACCATATATTTT
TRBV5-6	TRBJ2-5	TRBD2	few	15	CASSTPRTSRETQYF	TGTGCCAGCAGCACACCCAGGACTAGCCGAGAGACCCAGTACTTC
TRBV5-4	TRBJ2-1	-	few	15	CASRPGRAMGDEQFF	TGTGCCAGCAGACCGGGACGGGCAATGGGCGATGAGCAGTTCTTC
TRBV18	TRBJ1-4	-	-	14	CASSFGATNEKLFF	TGTGCCAGCTCATTCGGGGCAACTAATGAAAAACTGTTTTTT
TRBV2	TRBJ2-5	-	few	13	CASSVRVQETQYF	TGTGCCAGCAGTGTAAGGGTACAAGAGACCCAGTACTTC
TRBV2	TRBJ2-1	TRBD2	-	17	CASSRDYLMSSYNEQFF	TGTGCCAGCAGTCGGGACTACCTAATGAGCTCCTACAATGAGCAGTTCTTC
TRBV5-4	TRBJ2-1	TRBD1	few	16	CASSISGTAKNNEQFF	TGTGCCAGCAGCATCTCCGGGACAGCGAAAAACAATGAGCAGTTCTTC
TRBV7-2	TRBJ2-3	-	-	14	CASSLRGDTDTQYF	TGTGCCAGCAGCTTACGCGGTGACACAGATACGCAGTATTTT
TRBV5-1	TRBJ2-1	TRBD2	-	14	CASSLDGRANEQFF	TGCGCCAGCAGCTTGGACGGGAGGGCCAATGAGCAGTTCTTC
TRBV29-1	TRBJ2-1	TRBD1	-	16	CSGHSPGTGTYNEQFF	TGCAGCGGCCACTCACCGGGGACAGGTACCTACAATGAGCAGTTCTTC
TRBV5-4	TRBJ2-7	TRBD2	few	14	CASRRDYQTYEQYF	TGTGCCAGCAGAAGGGACTACCAAACCTACGAGCAGTACTTC
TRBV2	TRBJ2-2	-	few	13	CASRETGSGELFF	TGTGCCAGCAGGGAGACAGGCTCCGGGGAGCTGTTTTTT
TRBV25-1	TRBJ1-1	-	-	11	CASNGDTEAFF	TGTGCCAGCAACGGGGACACTGAAGCTTTCTTT
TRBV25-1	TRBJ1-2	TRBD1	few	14	CASSDSGTAYGYTF	TGTGCCAGCAGTGACTCCGGGACAGCCTATGGCTACACCTTC
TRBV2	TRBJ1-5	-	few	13	CASGPDVNQPQHF	TGTGCCAGCGGGCCAGACGTCAATCAGCCCCAGCATTTT
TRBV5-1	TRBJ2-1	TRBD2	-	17	CASAVSGRTHYDNEQFF	TGCGCCAGCGCCGTTAGCGGGAGAACCCACTACGACAATGAGCAGTTCTTC
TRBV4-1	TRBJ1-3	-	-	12	CASRGSGNTIYF	TGCGCCAGCAGGGGCTCTGGAAACACCATATATTTT
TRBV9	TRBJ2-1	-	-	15	CASSVEVVRMGEQFF	TGTGCCAGCAGCGTAGAGGTTGTTAGGATGGGTGAGCAGTTCTTC
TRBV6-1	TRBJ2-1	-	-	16	CASSEISVPTYNEQFF	TGTGCCAGCAGTGAAATCAGCGTACCAACCTACAATGAGCAGTTCTTC
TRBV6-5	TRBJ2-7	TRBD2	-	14	CASSLSAGGYEQYF	TGTGCCAGCAGTCTTTCCGCGGGAGGCTACGAGCAGTACTTC
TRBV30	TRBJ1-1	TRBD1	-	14	CAWSADRGLTEAFF	TGTGCCTGGAGTGCCGACAGGGGGCTGACTGAAGCTTTCTTT